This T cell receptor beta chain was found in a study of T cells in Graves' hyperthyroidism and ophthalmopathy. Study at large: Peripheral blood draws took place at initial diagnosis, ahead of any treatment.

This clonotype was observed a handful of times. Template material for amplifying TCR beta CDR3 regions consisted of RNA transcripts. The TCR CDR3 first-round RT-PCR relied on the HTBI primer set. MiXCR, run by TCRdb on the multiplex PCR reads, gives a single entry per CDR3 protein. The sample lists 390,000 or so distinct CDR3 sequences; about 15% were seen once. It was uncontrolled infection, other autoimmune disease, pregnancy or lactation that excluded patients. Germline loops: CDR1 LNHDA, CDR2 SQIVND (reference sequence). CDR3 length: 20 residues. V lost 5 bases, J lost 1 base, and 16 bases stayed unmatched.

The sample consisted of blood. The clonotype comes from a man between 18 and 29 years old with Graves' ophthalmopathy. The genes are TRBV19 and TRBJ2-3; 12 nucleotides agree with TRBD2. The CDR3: CASSHRLAGVAGFGTDTQYF. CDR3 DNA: TGTGCCAGTAGTCACAGACTAGCGGGAGTGGCGGGATTCGGCACAGATACGCAGTATTTT. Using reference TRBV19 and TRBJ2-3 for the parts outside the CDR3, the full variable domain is DGGITQSPKYLFRKEGQNVTLSCEQNLNHDAMYWYRQDPGQGLRLIYYSQIVNDFQKGDIAEGYSVSREKKESFPLTVTSAQKNPTAFYLCASSHRLAGVAGFGTDTQYFGPGTRLTVL.